This is a list of T cell receptor beta chains from one sample in a study of Graves' ophthalmopathy and Graves' hyperthyroidism. TCRdb analysed the multiplex PCR reads with MiXCR anew, one entry per CDR3 protein. This repertoire shows over a million distinct CDR3 sequences, roughly two fifths found once; its top ten account for over 8.5%. What was sequenced was peripheral blood or thyroid tissue (not recorded which). Receptor source: an adult man with Graves' hyperthyroidism. Each CDR3 is given with its conserved first and last residue. Fields, in order: clone size, J gene, V gene, D gene, CDR3 protein, CDR3 DNA. A D gene is named only where the DNA matches it firmly. Size tells how often a clone was seen (once, few, many) or the class of an expanded clone, and some rows leave it out.

clone_size: few
j_call: TRBJ2-7
v_call: TRBV7-8
d_call: .
cdr3_aa: CASSPVPVGEQYF
cdr3_nt: TGTGCCAGCAGCCCTGTTCCCGTGGGCGAGCAGTACTTC

clone_size: .
j_call: TRBJ1-1
v_call: TRBV7-3
d_call: .
cdr3_aa: CASSRRRDTEDFF
cdr3_nt: TGTGCCAGCAGTCGGAGACGGGACACTGAAGATTTCTTT

clone_size: .
j_call: TRBJ1-4
v_call: TRBV29-1
d_call: .
cdr3_aa: CSVEGTGREKLFF
cdr3_nt: TGCAGCGTTGAAGGCACAGGGCGAGAAAAACTGTTTTTT

clone_size: many
j_call: TRBJ1-4
v_call: TRBV2
d_call: .
cdr3_aa: CASCLQTNEKLFF
cdr3_nt: TGTGCCAGCTGTTTACAGACTAATGAAAAACTGTTTTTT

clone_size: .
j_call: TRBJ2-7
v_call: TRBV2
d_call: .
cdr3_aa: CASSDPFVQYF
cdr3_nt: TGTGCCAGCAGTGACCCGTTTGTGCAGTACTTC

clone_size: .
j_call: TRBJ2-5
v_call: TRBV20-1
d_call: .
cdr3_aa: CSARWQSGETQYF
cdr3_nt: TGCAGTGCTAGATGGCAGTCAGGGGAGACCCAGTACTTC

clone_size: many
j_call: TRBJ1-5
v_call: TRBV12-3/TRBV12-4
d_call: .
cdr3_aa: CASTQSLEPQHF
cdr3_nt: TGTGCCAGCACGCAGTCCCTGGAGCCCCAGCATTTT

clone_size: many
j_call: TRBJ2-7
v_call: TRBV19
d_call: TRBD1
cdr3_aa: CASSDRDRHYEQYF
cdr3_nt: TGTGCCAGTAGTGACCGGGACAGACACTACGAGCAGTACTTC

clone_size: .
j_call: TRBJ2-5
v_call: TRBV10-3
d_call: TRBD1
cdr3_aa: CAIRDRGDRVSQYF
cdr3_nt: TGTGCCATCAGGGATCGTGGGGACAGGGTATCCCAGTACTTC

clone_size: .
j_call: TRBJ2-7
v_call: TRBV14
d_call: TRBD1
cdr3_aa: CASSQDRRGLRTGGYEQYF
cdr3_nt: TGTGCCAGCAGCCAAGATAGACGGGGGCTTAGGACAGGGGGCTACGAGCAGTACTTC

clone_size: many
j_call: TRBJ1-2
v_call: TRBV20-1
d_call: TRBD1
cdr3_aa: CSASRTGLGYTF
cdr3_nt: TGCAGTGCTAGCAGGACAGGTCTCGGCTACACCTTC

clone_size: .
j_call: TRBJ1-6
v_call: TRBV25-1
d_call: .
cdr3_aa: CASGMDNSPLHF
cdr3_nt: TGTGCTAGCGGGATGGATAATTCACCCCTCCACTTT

clone_size: .
j_call: TRBJ1-5
v_call: TRBV29-1
d_call: .
cdr3_aa: CSVVYLGAQETQHF
cdr3_nt: TGCAGCGTCGTGTACCTTGGGGCACAAGAGACCCAGCATTTT

clone_size: few
j_call: TRBJ1-1
v_call: TRBV3-1
d_call: .
cdr3_aa: CASSQVGEAFF
cdr3_nt: TGTGCCAGCAGCCAAGTAGGGGAAGCTTTCTTT